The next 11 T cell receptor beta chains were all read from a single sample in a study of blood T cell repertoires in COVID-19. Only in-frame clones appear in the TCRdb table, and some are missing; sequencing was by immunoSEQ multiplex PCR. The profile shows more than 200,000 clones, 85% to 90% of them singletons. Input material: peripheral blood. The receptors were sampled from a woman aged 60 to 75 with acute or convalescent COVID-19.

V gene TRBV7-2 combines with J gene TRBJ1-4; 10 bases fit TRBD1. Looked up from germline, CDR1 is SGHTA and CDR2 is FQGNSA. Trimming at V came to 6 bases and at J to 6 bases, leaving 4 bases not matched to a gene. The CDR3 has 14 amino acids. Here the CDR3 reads CASRQDRGYEKLFF. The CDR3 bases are TGTGCCAGCAGACAGGACAGGGGGTATGAAAAACTGTTTTTT.

The CDR3 DNA reads TGTGCCAGCAGCTACATAGCCGGGACAGGGGCTTACGAGCAGTACTTC. This encodes CASSYIAGTGAYEQYF. V usage is TRBV7-2 and J usage is TRBJ2-7, with TRBD1 identical over 10 bases. This CDR3 is 16 amino acids long. The junction had 10 bases not matched to a gene; V was cut back by 4 bases and J by 4 bases. Germline loops: CDR1 SGHTA, CDR2 FQGNSA.

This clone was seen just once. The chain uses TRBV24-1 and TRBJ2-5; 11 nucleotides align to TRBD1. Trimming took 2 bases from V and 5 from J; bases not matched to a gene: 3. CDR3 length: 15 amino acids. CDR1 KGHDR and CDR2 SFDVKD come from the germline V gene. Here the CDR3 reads CATSDSGTGGETQYF. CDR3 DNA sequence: TGTGCCACCAGTGATTCCGGGACAGGGGGGGAGACCCAGTACTTC.

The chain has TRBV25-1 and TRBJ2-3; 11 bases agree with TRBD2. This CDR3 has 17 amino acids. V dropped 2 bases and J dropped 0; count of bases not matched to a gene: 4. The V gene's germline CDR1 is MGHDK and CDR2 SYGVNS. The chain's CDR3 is CASSEIWTSGSTDTQYF. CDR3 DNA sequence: TGTGCCAGCAGTGAAATTTGGACTAGCGGGAGCACAGATACGCAGTATTTT. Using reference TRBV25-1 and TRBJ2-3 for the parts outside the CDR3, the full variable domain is EADIYQTPRYLVIGTGKKITLECSQTMGHDKMYWYQQDPGMELHLIHYSYGVNSTEKGDLSSESTVSRIRTEHFPLTLESARPSHTSQYLCASSEIWTSGSTDTQYFGPGTRLTVL.

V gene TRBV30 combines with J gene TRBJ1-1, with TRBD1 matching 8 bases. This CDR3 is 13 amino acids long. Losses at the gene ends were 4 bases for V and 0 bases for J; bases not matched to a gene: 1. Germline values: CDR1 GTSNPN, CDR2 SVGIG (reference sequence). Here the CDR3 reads CAWTGGLNTEAFF. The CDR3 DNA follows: TGTGCCTGGACAGGGGGCCTGAACACTGAAGCTTTCTTT.

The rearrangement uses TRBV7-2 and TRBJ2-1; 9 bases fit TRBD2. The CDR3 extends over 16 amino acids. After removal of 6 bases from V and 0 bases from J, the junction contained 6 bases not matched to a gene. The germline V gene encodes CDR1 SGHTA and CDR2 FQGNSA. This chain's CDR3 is CASRLTSGSSYNEQFF. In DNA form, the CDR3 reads TGTGCCAGCAGGTTGACTAGCGGAAGCTCCTACAATGAGCAGTTCTTC.

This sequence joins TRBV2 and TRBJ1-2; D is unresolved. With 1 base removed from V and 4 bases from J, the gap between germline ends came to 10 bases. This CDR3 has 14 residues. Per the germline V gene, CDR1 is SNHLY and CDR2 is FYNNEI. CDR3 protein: CASSEGGSLYGYTF. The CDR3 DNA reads TGTGCCAGCAGTGAAGGCGGCAGCCTCTATGGCTACACCTTC. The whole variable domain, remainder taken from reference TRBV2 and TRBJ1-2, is EPEVTQTPSHQVTQMGQEVILRCVPISNHLYFYWYRQILGQKVEFLVSFYNNEISEKSEIFDDQFSVERPDGSNFTLKIRSTKLEDSAMYFCASSEGGSLYGYTFGSGTRLTVV.

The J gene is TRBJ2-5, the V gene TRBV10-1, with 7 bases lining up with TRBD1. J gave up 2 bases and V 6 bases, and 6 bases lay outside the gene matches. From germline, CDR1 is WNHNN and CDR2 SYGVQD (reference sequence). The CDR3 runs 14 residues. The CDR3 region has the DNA TGCGCCAGCAGCAGGGACAGAAAACAAGAGACCCAGTACTTC. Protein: CASSRDRKQETQYF.

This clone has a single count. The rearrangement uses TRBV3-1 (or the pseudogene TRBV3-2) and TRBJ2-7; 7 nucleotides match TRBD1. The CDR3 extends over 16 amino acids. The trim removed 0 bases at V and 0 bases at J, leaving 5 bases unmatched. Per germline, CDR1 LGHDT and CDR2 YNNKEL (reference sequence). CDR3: CASSQDFNRGSYEQYF. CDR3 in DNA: TGTGCCAGCAGCCAAGATTTTAACAGGGGCTCCTACGAGCAGTACTTC.

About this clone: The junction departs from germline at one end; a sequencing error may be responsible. Written as DNA, the CDR3 is TGTGCCAGCAGTCCGATAAGGGACAGGCGGGCTGAGGCTTTCTTT. Protein sequence: CASSPIRDRRAEAFF. The chain uses TRBV6-5 and TRBJ1-1, with 8 bases fitting TRBD1. This CDR3 spans 15 amino acids. Germline CDR1 is MNHEY and CDR2 is SVGAGI.

Written as DNA, the CDR3 is TGTGCCAGCAGCTCCGGGGTCACGCGTGGAAACACCATATATTTT. As protein: CASSSGVTRGNTIYF. The chain employs TRBV7-8 and TRBJ1-3; D is uncertain. The CDR3 spans 15 residues. Germline V gene data show CDR1 as SGHVS and CDR2 as FQNEAQ. The V and J ends lost 4 bases and 3 bases respectively, with 13 bases between them.